This is a list of T cell receptor beta chains from one sample in a study of T-cell memory formation after mild COVID-19. MiXCR, applied by TCRdb to the 5' RACE reads, yields one record per CDR3 protein. The sample includes 240,000 or so distinct CDR3 sequences, roughly a tenth seen only once; the top ten take roughly a fifth. The material sequenced was PBMCs or a T cell subset sorted from them (not recorded which). The receptor set was obtained from a young man who had mild COVID-19 (a few samples of this study predate the infection). Cell type and time point are not known. The CDR3 runs from the conserved cysteine through the conserved F or W. The D gene is left open where the match is weak. Only some rows state a clone size, as once, few, many or a class for expanded clones.

.	TRBV24-1	14	TRBJ2-3	TRBD2	CATSPGLASDTQYF	TGTGCCACCAGCCCGGGACTAGCGTCAGATACGCAGTATTTT
many	TRBV5-1	15	TRBJ1-1	.	CASSLEPTGNTEAFF	TGCGCCAGCAGCTTGGAGCCGACAGGGAACACTGAAGCTTTCTTT
.	TRBV27	13	TRBJ2-5	TRBD1	CASAPTGQEAQYF	TGTGCCAGCGCGCCGACAGGGCAAGAGGCCCAGTACTTC
.	TRBV6-1	14	TRBJ2-3	.	CASSYKPGTDTQYF	TGTGCCAGCAGTTACAAACCGGGCACAGATACGCAGTATTTT
.	TRBV21-1	14	TRBJ2-2	.	CASSKVLWAGELFF	TGTGCCAGCAGCAAAGTATTGTGGGCCGGGGAGCTGTTTTTT
many	TRBV5-1	15	TRBJ1-2	.	CASSLEASGAGGYTF	TGCGCCAGCAGCTTGGAAGCGTCAGGGGCAGGAGGCTACACCTTC
many	TRBV5-1	15	TRBJ1-1	TRBD1	CASSLGQGMNTEAFF	TGTGCCAGCAGCTTAGGACAGGGGATGAACACTGAAGCTTTCTTT
.	TRBV27	13	TRBJ2-2	TRBD1	CASSFGTRGPLFF	TGTGCCAGCAGTTTTGGGACCAGGGGGCCGCTGTTTTTT
many	TRBV20-1	14	TRBJ1-2	TRBD1	CSASGTGGRERYTF	TGCAGTGCTAGCGGGACAGGGGGCAGGGAGCGCTACACCTTC
few	TRBV4-3	15	TRBJ1-6	.	CASSQDRGSNSPLHF	TGCGCCAGCAGCCAAGACAGGGGCAGTAATTCACCCCTCCACTTT
many	TRBV6-1	15	TRBJ1-5	.	CASSANGGLGQPQHF	TGTGCCAGCAGTGCCAATGGGGGTTTAGGTCAGCCCCAGCATTTT
few	TRBV10-3	17	TRBJ2-1	TRBD1	CAISESMVGQGGNEQFF	TGTGCCATCAGTGAGTCGATGGTGGGACAGGGAGGGAATGAGCAGTTCTTC
few	TRBV11-2	16	TRBJ2-1	TRBD2	CASSARTSGGRNEQFF	TGTGCCAGCAGCGCCCGAACTAGCGGGGGGCGAAACGAGCAGTTCTTC
many	TRBV5-8	14	TRBJ2-3	TRBD2	CASSSGGLIDTQYF	TGTGCCAGCAGCTCGGGGGGGCTCATAGATACGCAGTATTTT
once	TRBV10-3	15	TRBJ2-1	.	CAISESRGAGNEQFF	TGTGCCATCAGCGAGAGCCGGGGGGCGGGTAATGAGCAGTTCTTC
.	TRBV29-1	16	TRBJ2-2	.	CSVEGRAGGHSGELFF	TGCAGCGTTGAAGGGAGAGCGGGCGGTCATTCTGGGGAGCTGTTTTTT
few	TRBV6-5	17	TRBJ2-6	.	CASSYSAASSGANVLTF	TGTGCCAGCAGTTACTCTGCGGCGAGCTCTGGGGCCAACGTCCTGACTTTC
few	TRBV5-1	16	TRBJ1-2	.	CASSSPGTLPNYGYTF	TGCGCCAGCAGCTCGCCCGGGACCCTTCCTAACTATGGCTACACCTTC
few	TRBV19	13	TRBJ1-2	.	CASSPMGDHGYTF	TGTGCCAGTAGTCCCATGGGGGATCATGGCTACACCTTC
.	TRBV18	14	TRBJ2-7	TRBD1	CASSPAGTGYEQYF	TGTGCCAGCTCACCGGCCGGGACAGGCTACGAGCAGTACTTC
.	TRBV15	14	TRBJ2-3	.	CATSRDRNTDTQYF	TGTGCCACCAGCAGAGACAGGAACACAGATACGCAGTATTTT
few	TRBV5-1	13	TRBJ2-3	.	CASQLGGTDTQYF	TGCGCCAGCCAGTTGGGGGGCACAGATACGCAGTATTTT
many	TRBV5-6	14	TRBJ2-2	.	CASSWDARTGELFF	TGTGCCAGCAGCTGGGACGCACGCACCGGGGAGCTGTTTTTT
.	TRBV11-2	16	TRBJ1-1	TRBD1	CASSFPQTGLGTEAFF	TGTGCCAGCAGCTTCCCCCAGACAGGGTTGGGCACTGAAGCTTTCTTT
many	TRBV20-1	11	TRBJ1-2	.	CSASGGYGYTF	TGCAGTGCTAGCGGGGGGTATGGCTACACCTTC
once	TRBV4-1	15	TRBJ2-7	TRBD1	CASSHTGTGGWEQYF	TGCGCCAGCAGCCATACCGGGACAGGGGGCTGGGAGCAGTACTTC
many	TRBV7-8	14	TRBJ1-4	TRBD1	CASSLTGNSEKLFF	TGTGCCAGCAGCTTGACAGGGAATTCCGAAAAACTGTTTTTT
.	TRBV21-1	16	TRBJ1-1	.	CAPPPRDPTVNTEAFF	TGTGCCCCCCCCCCGAGGGACCCTACGGTGAACACTGAAGCTTTCTTT
few	TRBV20-1	12	TRBJ1-1	.	CSARRGGPEAFF	TGCAGTGCTCGACGGGGAGGGCCTGAAGCTTTCTTT
few	TRBV5-1	16	TRBJ2-3	.	CASSLAFGAGADTQYF	TGCGCCAGCAGCTTGGCTTTCGGGGCTGGCGCAGATACGCAGTATTTT
.	TRBV7-9	15	TRBJ1-5	.	CASSSGERLGQPQHF	TGTGCCAGCAGCTCAGGGGAAAGGCTGGGTCAGCCCCAGCATTTT
few	TRBV5-1	13	TRBJ2-7	.	CASSLEGAGEQYF	TGCGCCAGCAGCTTGGAGGGGGCGGGGGAGCAGTACTTC
.	TRBV7-2	13	TRBJ1-3	.	CASSFFIANTIYF	TGTGCCAGCAGCTTTTTTATCGCGAACACCATATATTTT